The 17 T cell receptor beta chains below come from one sample, sequenced in a study of T cells in Graves' hyperthyroidism and ophthalmopathy. Regions amplified from RNA transcripts were the TCR beta CDR3 regions. The TCR CDR3 first-round RT-PCR relied on the HTBI primer set. One entry per CDR3 protein, called by TCRdb with MiXCR from the multiplex PCR reads. The sample holds some 560,000 distinct CDR3 sequences, 15% to 19% seen once. Sequenced sample: blood. The receptors were sampled from a young woman with Graves' hyperthyroidism.

This clonotype was counted many times. The chain is built from TRBV2 and TRBJ2-7; 8 positions agree with TRBD2. The CDR3 spans 14 residues. Unmatched junction bases numbered 6, after V lost 7 bases and J lost 1 base. Germline V CDR1 and CDR2: SNHLY, FYNNEI. This chain's CDR3 is CASMTGRGSYEQYF. The CDR3 DNA is TGTGCCAGCATGACCGGGAGGGGATCCTACGAGCAGTACTTC.

This clonotype was found many times. The J gene is TRBJ2-1, the V gene TRBV9, with 8 nucleotides matching TRBD1. The CDR3 runs 15 residues. Germline CDR1 reads SGDLS; CDR2 reads YYNGEE. Trimming cost V 5 bases and J 3 bases; bases outside gene matches: 7. The CDR3 is CASSRGQGVYNEQFF. In DNA form, the CDR3 reads TGTGCCAGCAGTAGAGGACAGGGAGTCTACAATGAGCAGTTCTTC.

V usage is TRBV10-3 and J usage is TRBJ2-7; 9 bases align to TRBD1. Trimming cost V 8 bases and J 0 bases; bases outside gene matches: 14. The CDR3 has 17 amino acids. Germline V CDR1 and CDR2: ENHRY, SYGVKD. CDR3 in DNA: TGTGCCATCCAAGGACAGGGGTCGGATGGGGGCTCCTACGAGCAGTACTTC. It specifies CAIQGQGSDGGSYEQYF.

This clonotype has a count of ten or more. The chain couples TRBV16 to TRBJ2-7, with TRBD1 as a possible D gene (8 bases). The CDR3 is 15 residues long. Germline loops: CDR1 KGHSY, CDR2 FQNENV. V was cut by 0 bases and J by 6 bases, with 15 bases left in between. For the CDR3, the DNA is TGTGCCAGCAGCCAATCTGGGGGGGGACAGGCCGAGCAGTACTTC. Its protein product is CASSQSGGGQAEQYF. Complete variable domain (other parts from reference TRBV16 and TRBJ2-7): GEEVAQTPKHLVRGEGQKAKLYCAPIKGHSYVFWYQQVLKNEFKFLISFQNENVFDETGMPKERFSAKCLPNSPCSLEIQATKLEDSAVYFCASSQSGGGQAEQYFGPGTRLTVT.

The chain joins TRBV19 to TRBJ1-1, with D possibly being TRBD1 (5 bases). V lost 3 bases to trimming and J lost 0 bases, with 11 bases between them. The germline CDR1 and CDR2 sequences are LNHDA and SQIVND (reference sequence). The CDR3 consists of 15 residues. The CDR3 bases are TGTGCCAGTAGTATTCCCGGGACTCTGAACACTGAAGCTTTCTTT. The encoded protein is CASSIPGTLNTEAFF. The variable domain in full, completed from reference TRBV19 and TRBJ1-1, reads DGGITQSPKYLFRKEGQNVTLSCEQNLNHDAMYWYRQDPGQGLRLIYYSQIVNDFQKGDIAEGYSVSREKKESFPLTVTSAQKNPTAFYLCASSIPGTLNTEAFFGQGTRLTVV.

In its sample, this clonotype was seen many times. The rearrangement joins TRBV27 to TRBJ2-3, with D possibly being TRBD1 (5 bases). V shed 7 bases and J shed 1 base, with 27 bases lying between them. CDR1 is MNHEY, CDR2 SMNVEV, per germline (reference sequence). This CDR3 spans 19 amino acids. The CDR3, as DNA: TGTGCCAGCACCCTGCGTTTTAGGGGTGGGGTTCAACGCACAGATACGCAGTATTTT. As protein: CASTLRFRGGVQRTDTQYF.

The chain's CDR3 is CASSPPALDTQYF. CDR3 nucleotides: TGTGCCAGCTCACCTCCAGCCTTGGATACGCAGTATTTT. The chain uses TRBV18 and TRBJ2-3, with unresolved D. Trimming left V 3 bases short and J 6 bases short, with 10 bases between. CDR1 is KGHSH, CDR2 LQKENI, per germline. The CDR3 loop spans 13 amino acids.

This clonotype turned up a few times. The gene calls are TRBV6-1 and TRBJ1-5, with unresolved D. With 7 bases removed from V and 2 bases from J, the gap between germline ends came to 15 bases. This CDR3 region has 15 residues. The germline gives CDR1 MNHNS, CDR2 SASEGT. The CDR3 nucleotides are TGTGCCAGCATTCCGGTTGGAGAGGGCAATCAGCCCCAGCATTTT. Translation: CASIPVGEGNQPQHF.

This clonotype came up many times. V is TRBV20-1 and J is TRBJ2-1; 14 nucleotides agree with TRBD2. V gave up 6 bases and J gave up 7 bases; unmatched junction bases: 8. The CDR3 length is 15 residues. Germline CDR1 DFQATT, CDR2 SNEGSKA (reference sequence). The CDR3, as DNA: TGCAGTGCCTATGGGACTAGCGGGAGTGAAAATGAGCAGTTCTTC. This sequence encodes CSAYGTSGSENEQFF.

The chain recombines TRBV7-6 with TRBJ2-1, with D possibly matching TRBD2 (6 bases). Trimming pared 3 bases from V and 0 bases from J, leaving 12 bases between. Germline lookup yields CDR1 SGHVS and CDR2 FNYEAQ. This CDR3 is 16 amino acids long. As DNA, the CDR3 is TGTGCCAGCAGCTTTCACGGGGGAAACTCCTACAATGAGCAGTTCTTC. Protein: CASSFHGGNSYNEQFF.

J is TRBJ2-7 and V is TRBV28, with a weak D call TRBD1 (5 bases). The CDR3 totals 14 residues. Germline CDR1 and CDR2: MDHEN and SYDVKM. Trimming left V 3 bases short and J 5 bases short, with 14 bases between. DNA for the CDR3: TGTGCCAGCAGTTTCTCGTCCGCAGGGAACGAGCAGTACTTC. Amino acids: CASSFSSAGNEQYF.

V gene TRBV3-1 combines with J gene TRBJ2-1, with TRBD2 identical over 8 bases. Germline V CDR1 and CDR2: LGHDT, YNNKEL (reference sequence). J was trimmed by 10 bases and V by 3 bases; bases with no gene match: 14. The CDR3 covers 16 residues. CDR3 DNA: TGTGCCAGCAGCCAGATAACCGGGACTAGGAAGGTCGAGCAGTTCTTC. Its translation is CASSQITGTRKVEQFF.

This clonotype was recorded many times. V gene TRBV27 combines with J gene TRBJ2-7; D might be TRBD1 or TRBD2, each matching 5 bases. This CDR3 comprises 12 residues. Trimming removed 6 bases at V and 5 bases at J, with 11 bases between. The germline V gene has CDR1 MNHEY and CDR2 SMNVEV (reference sequence). CDR3 sequence: CASSPTGHEQYF. As DNA, the CDR3 is TGTGCCAGCAGCCCAACGGGACACGAGCAGTACTTC.

This clonotype showed up many times. One junction end does not reproduce the germline sequence, and a read error may be involved. This chain uses TRBV11-3 with TRBJ2-1, with D unclear. CDR1 and CDR2 (germline): SGHNT, YENEEA. The CDR3 spans 13 residues. This CDR3 is CASSPAVVDEQSF. In DNA, the CDR3 is TGTGCCAGCAGCCCGGCGGTTGTCGATGAGCAGTCCTTC.

This clonotype was found a few times. The chain couples TRBV10-1 to TRBJ2-1, with 7 positions matching TRBD1. This CDR3 is built from 15 residues. Germline V gives CDR1 WNHNN, CDR2 SYGVQD (reference sequence). V shed 5 bases and J 9 bases; nucleotides not matched to a gene: 13. The CDR3 bases are TGCGCCAGCAGTAGTCGTACCAGGGGGAGCGGTGAGCAGTTCTTC. It is translated as CASSSRTRGSGEQFF.

This clonotype was seen repeatedly, ten times or more. CDR3 sequence: CASSFLAGGSSYNEQFF. The CDR3 DNA is TGTGCCAGCAGTTTTCTAGCGGGAGGTAGCTCCTACAATGAGCAGTTCTTC. This chain links TRBV12-3 or TRBV12-4 with TRBJ2-1; 11 bases are a match to TRBD2. This CDR3 has 17 amino acids. The V segment lost 3 bases and the J segment 0 bases; nucleotides outside the gene matches: 4.

Many counts were recorded for this clonotype. This sequence joins TRBV27 and TRBJ1-5; 7 bases align to TRBD1. Germline V gene lookup returns CDR1 MNHEY and CDR2 SMNVEV (reference sequence). The trim removed 4 bases at V and 5 bases at J, leaving 5 bases unmatched. The CDR3 is made up of 14 amino acids. The CDR3 bases are TGTGCCAGCAGTTCGACAGGGTTGCATCAGCCCCAGCATTTT. Translation gives CASSSTGLHQPQHF.